This T cell receptor (beta chain) originates from a study of shared clonotypes between healthy human individuals. The study's findings and limits: Sampling included only blood; tissue repertoires likely differ.

For genomic DNA, unsorted samples relied on tens of millions of PBMCs. The material for each subset, its genomic DNA, was split evenly across several immunoSEQ plates. Libraries were prepared by immunoSEQ multiplex PCR; TCRdb keeps only in-frame clonotypes and omits some of them. The data hold about 480,000 clones, with nearly 80% observed a single time. Germline CDR1 is MNHNS and CDR2 is SASEGT. V was clipped by 4 bases and J by 4 bases; unmatched bases: 11. The CDR3 spans 16 residues. Regarding this clone: Its antigen is not known.

The source is a woman in her 40s in good health. Some clones in this sample may be carry-over from other donors' samples. The sequencing sample was made of PBMCs. The rearrangement joins TRBV6-1 to TRBJ2-7; 9 bases align to TRBD2. The CDR3 coding sequence is TGTGCCAGCAGTGTAGTGTGGGGACTAGCTTTTTACGAGCAGTACTTC. It specifies CASSVVWGLAFYEQYF.